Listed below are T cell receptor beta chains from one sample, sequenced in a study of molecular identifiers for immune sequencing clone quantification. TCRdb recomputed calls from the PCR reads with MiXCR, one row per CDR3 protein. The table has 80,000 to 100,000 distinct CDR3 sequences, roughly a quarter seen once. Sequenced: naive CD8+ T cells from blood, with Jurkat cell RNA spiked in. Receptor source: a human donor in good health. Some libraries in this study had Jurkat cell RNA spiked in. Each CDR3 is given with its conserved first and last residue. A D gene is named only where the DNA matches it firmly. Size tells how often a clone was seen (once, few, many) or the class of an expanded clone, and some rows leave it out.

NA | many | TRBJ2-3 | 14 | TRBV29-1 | CSVEFVSSTDTQYF | TGCAGCGTTGAATTTGTTTCTAGCACAGATACGCAGTATTTT
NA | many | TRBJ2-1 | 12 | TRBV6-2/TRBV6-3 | CASSYGKNEQFF | TGTGCCAGCAGTTACGGCAAAAATGAGCAGTTCTTC
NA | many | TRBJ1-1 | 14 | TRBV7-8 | CASSPASLNTEAFF | TGTGCCAGCAGCCCCGCGAGTCTGAACACTGAAGCTTTCTTT
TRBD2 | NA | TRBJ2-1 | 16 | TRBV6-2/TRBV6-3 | CASRPTSESSYNVQFF | TGTGCCAGCAGACCGACTAGCGAGAGCTCCTACAATGTGCAGTTCTTC
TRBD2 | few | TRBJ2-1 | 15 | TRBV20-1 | CSASARGGINNEQFF | TGCAGTGCTAGCGCCCGGGGGGGTATTAACAATGAGCAGTTCTTC
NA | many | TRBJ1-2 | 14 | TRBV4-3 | CASSQEPGSYGYTF | TGCGCCAGCAGCCAAGAGCCGGGGAGCTATGGCTACACCTTC
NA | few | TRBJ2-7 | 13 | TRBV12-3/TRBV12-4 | CASSLTENYEQYF | TGTGCCAGCAGTTTAACGGAAAACTACGAGCAGTACTTC
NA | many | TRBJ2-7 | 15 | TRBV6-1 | CASSDEAMGSYEQYF | TGTGCCAGCAGTGATGAAGCAATGGGATCCTACGAGCAGTACTTC
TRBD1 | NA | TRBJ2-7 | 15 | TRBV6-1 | CASSEGTGGSYEQYF | TGTGCCAGCAGTGAAGGGACAGGGGGAAGCTACGAGCAGTACTTC
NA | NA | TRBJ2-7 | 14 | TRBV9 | CASSVNGEFYERYF | TGTGCCAGCAGCGTAAATGGGGAGTTCTACGAGCGGTACTTC
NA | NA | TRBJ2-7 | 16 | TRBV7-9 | CASSPTSDTVIPGEYF | TGTGCCAGCAGCCCTACTTCCGACACGGTTATCCCTGGGGAGTACTTC
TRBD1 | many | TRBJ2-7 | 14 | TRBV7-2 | CASSWTGGSYEQYF | TGTGCCAGCAGCTGGACAGGGGGCTCCTACGAGCAGTACTTC
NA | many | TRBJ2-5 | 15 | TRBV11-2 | CASSFSPGVQETQYF | TGTGCCAGCAGCTTTAGTCCAGGGGTACAAGAGACCCAGTACTTC
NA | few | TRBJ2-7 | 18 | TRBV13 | CASSRNPIQGGNSYEQYF | TGTGCCAGCAGCCGTAACCCTATACAGGGAGGGAACTCCTACGAGCAGTACTTC
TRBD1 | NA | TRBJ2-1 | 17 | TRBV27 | CASSPLSGGQGVDEQFF | TGTGCCAGCAGTCCCCTCTCGGGGGGACAGGGGGTCGATGAGCAGTTCTTC
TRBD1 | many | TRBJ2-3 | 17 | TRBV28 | CASSLWSGTGRTDTQYF | TGTGCCAGCAGTTTATGGTCGGGGACAGGGCGCACAGATACGCAGTATTTT
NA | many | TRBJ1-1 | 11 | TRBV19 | CASSLLSEAFF | TGTGCCAGTAGTCTCCTCTCTGAAGCTTTCTTT
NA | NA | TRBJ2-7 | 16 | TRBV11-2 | CASSPLNLHASYEQYF | TGTGCCAGCAGCCCCCTGAACTTACATGCCTCCTACGAGCAGTACTTC
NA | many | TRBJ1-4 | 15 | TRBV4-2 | CASRRVESKNEKLFF | TGTGCCAGCCGACGTGTGGAAAGTAAAAATGAAAAACTGTTTTTT
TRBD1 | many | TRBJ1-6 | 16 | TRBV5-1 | CASSSLDRAWNSPLHF | TGCGCCAGCAGCTCCTTGGACAGGGCGTGGAATTCACCCCTCCACTTT
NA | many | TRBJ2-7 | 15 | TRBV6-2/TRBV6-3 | CASSTLRSPTYEQYF | TGTGCCAGCAGTACCCTTAGAAGTCCGACCTACGAGCAGTACTTC
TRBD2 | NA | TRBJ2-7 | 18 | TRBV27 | CASSPRTSGGFSSYEQSF | TGTGCCAGCAGTCCGAGGACTAGCGGGGGCTTCAGCTCCTACGAGCAGTCCTTC
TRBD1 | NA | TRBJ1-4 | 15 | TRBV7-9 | CASSLVGQRNEKLFF | TGTGCCAGCAGCTTAGTGGGACAGAGGAATGAAAAACTGTTTTTT
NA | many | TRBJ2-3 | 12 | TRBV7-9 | CASSPAMGAQYF | TGTGCCAGCAGCCCGGCGATGGGTGCGCAGTATTTT
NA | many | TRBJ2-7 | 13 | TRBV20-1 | CSARLGVSNEQYF | TGCAGTGCTAGACTGGGAGTATCTAACGAGCAGTACTTC
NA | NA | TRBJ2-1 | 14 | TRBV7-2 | CDSSFGSVGDEQFF | TGTGACAGCAGCTTCGGGAGCGTGGGGGATGAGCAGTTCTTC
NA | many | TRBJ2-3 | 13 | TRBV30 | CAWSVLGADTQYF | TGTGCCTGGAGTGTACTAGGGGCAGATACGCAGTATTTT
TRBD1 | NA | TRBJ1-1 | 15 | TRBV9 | CASSDPTGGATEAFF | TGTGCCAGCAGCGATCCAACAGGGGGCGCGACTGAAGCTTTCTTT
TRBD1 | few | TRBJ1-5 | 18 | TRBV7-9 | CASSQGQGAAFFSQPQHF | TGTGCCAGCAGCCAGGGACAGGGGGCAGCTTTTTTCAGTCAGCCCCAGCATTTT
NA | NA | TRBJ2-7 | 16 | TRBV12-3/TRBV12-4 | CASSLAGGLTSYEQYF | TGTGCCAGCAGTTTAGCTGGGGGGTTAACCTCCTACGAGCAGTACTTC
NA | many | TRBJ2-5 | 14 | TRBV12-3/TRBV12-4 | CASTTERWQETQYF | TGTGCCAGCACCACGGAGAGGTGGCAAGAGACCCAGTACTTC
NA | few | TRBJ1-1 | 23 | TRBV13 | CASSSYYLIDQDRVNWRATEAFF | TGTGCCAGCAGCTCATACTACTTAATAGACCAGGACCGGGTCAACTGGCGGGCAACTGAAGCTTTCTTT
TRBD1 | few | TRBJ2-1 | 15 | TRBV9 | CASSVGTGGAGEQFF | TGTGCCAGCAGCGTAGGGACAGGGGGCGCTGGTGAGCAGTTCTTC
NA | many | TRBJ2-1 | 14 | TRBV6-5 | CASSKGLLQGEQFF | TGTGCCAGCAGTAAGGGACTCCTTCAAGGGGAGCAGTTCTTC
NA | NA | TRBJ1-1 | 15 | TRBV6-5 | CACSYSRGMHTEAFF | TGTGCCTGCAGTTACTCAAGAGGGATGCACACTGAAGCTTTCTTT
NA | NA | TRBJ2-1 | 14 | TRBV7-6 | CASSYRDSYNEQFF | TGTGCCAGCAGCTACAGGGACTCCTACAATGAGCAGTTCTTC
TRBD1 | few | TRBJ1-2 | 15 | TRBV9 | CASSVAGGTGGGYTF | TGTGCCAGCAGCGTAGCGGGGGGGACAGGAGGGGGCTACACCTTC
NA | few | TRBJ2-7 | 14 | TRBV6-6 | CASSYGGVDYEQYF | TGTGCCAGCAGTTATGGGGGAGTGGACTACGAGCAGTACTTC
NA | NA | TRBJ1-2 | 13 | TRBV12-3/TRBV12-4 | CASSYDGYYGYIF | TGTGCCAGCAGTTATGACGGATACTATGGCTACATCTTC
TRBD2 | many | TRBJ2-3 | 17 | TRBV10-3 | CAISEDFLAGSTDTQYF | TGTGCCATCAGCGAAGATTTTTTAGCGGGAAGCACAGATACGCAGTATTTT
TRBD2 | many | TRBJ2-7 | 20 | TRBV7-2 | CASSQTRLVAGLRGSYEQYF | TGTGCCAGCAGCCAGACCCGACTTGTAGCGGGCCTTAGGGGCTCCTACGAGCAGTACTTC
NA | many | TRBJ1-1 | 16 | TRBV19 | CASSIRAGQMNTEAFF | TGTGCCAGTAGTATAAGGGCCGGACAAATGAACACTGAAGCTTTCTTT
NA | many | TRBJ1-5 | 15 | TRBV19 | CASSIVSSSNQPQHF | TGTGCCAGTAGTATAGTGTCCTCTAGCAATCAGCCCCAGCATTTT
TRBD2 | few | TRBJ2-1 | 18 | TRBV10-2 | CASSESGTSGLSEDEQFF | TGCGCCAGCAGTGAGTCAGGGACTAGCGGACTCTCGGAAGATGAGCAGTTCTTC
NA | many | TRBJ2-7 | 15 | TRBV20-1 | CSARPGGVLEYEQYF | TGCAGTGCTAGGCCCGGGGGCGTTTTAGAGTACGAGCAGTACTTC
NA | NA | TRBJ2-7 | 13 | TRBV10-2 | CASSGATTYEQYF | TGCGCCAGCAGTGGGGCAACAACCTACGAGCAGTACTTC
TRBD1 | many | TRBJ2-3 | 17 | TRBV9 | CASSAGQGYLRTDTQYF | TGTGCCAGCAGCGCCGGACAGGGTTATCTTCGGACAGATACGCAGTATTTT
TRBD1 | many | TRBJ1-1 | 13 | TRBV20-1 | CSGRTGFNTEAFF | TGCAGTGGCCGGACAGGGTTTAACACTGAAGCTTTCTTT
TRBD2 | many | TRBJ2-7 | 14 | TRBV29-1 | CSVLPVGRAAEQYF | TGCAGCGTCCTTCCTGTGGGGAGGGCGGCTGAGCAGTACTTC
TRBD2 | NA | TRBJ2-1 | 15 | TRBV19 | CASSTLGLADNEQFF | TGTGCCAGTAGTACGCTGGGACTAGCGGATAATGAGCAGTTCTTC
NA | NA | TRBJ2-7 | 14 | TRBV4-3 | CASSQVGGSYEQYF | TGCGCCAGCAGCCAAGTGGGGGGTTCCTACGAGCAGTACTTC
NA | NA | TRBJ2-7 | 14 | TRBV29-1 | CSVGDRNNSYEQYF | TGCAGCGTTGGGGACCGGAATAACTCCTACGAGCAGTACTTC
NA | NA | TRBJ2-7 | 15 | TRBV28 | CASSFRGQASYEQYF | TGTGCCAGCAGTTTCCGGGGCCAAGCCTCCTACGAGCAGTACTTC